What follows are 27 T cell receptor beta chains derived from one specimen sequenced in a study of blood T cell repertoires in COVID-19. Here immunoSEQ multiplex PCR was the method, and the copy in TCRdb shows in-frame clones only, minus some. The profile shows about 190,000 clones, around 80% of them singletons. The sample consisted of peripheral blood. These receptor sequences come from a man aged 25 to 40 with active or convalescent COVID-19.

This clone was counted between two and nine times. The V call is TRBV9, the J call TRBJ2-1; TRBD1 might be the D (7 bases). The CDR3 sequence is 15 residues long. CDR1 SGDLS and CDR2 YYNGEE come from the germline V gene. V was shortened by 0 bases and J by 6 bases, with 13 bases between the two germline ends. Written as DNA, the CDR3 is TGTGCCAGCAGCGTAGCCCCGCAGGGGGGCAATGAGCAGTTCTTC. As protein: CASSVAPQGGNEQFF.

As DNA, the CDR3 is TGTGCCAGCAGCTTAGCCTCTGGGGGACTGTACGAGCAGTACTTC. Amino acids: CASSLASGGLYEQYF. The chain couples TRBV7-9 to TRBJ2-7; possibly TRBD2 for D (6 bases). The CDR3 contains 15 residues. V dropped 0 bases and J dropped 4 bases, with 13 bases sitting between them. In germline, CDR1 is SEHNR, CDR2 FQNEAQ (reference sequence). Looking up the rest from reference TRBV7-9 and TRBJ2-7 gives the full variable domain: DTGVSQNPRHKITKRGQNVTFRCDPISEHNRLYWYRQTLGQGPEFLTYFQNEAQLEKSRLLSDRFSAERPKGSFSTLEIQRTEQGDSAMYLCASSLASGGLYEQYFGPGTRLTVT.

To note about this clone: A junction end diverges from the germline sequence, so it may reflect a read error. The chain uses TRBV6-1 and TRBJ2-7; D remains unclear. Per the germline V gene, CDR1 is MNHNS and CDR2 is SASEGT. This CDR3 region has 11 residues. CDR3 region: CASSDGPLPDF. CDR3 nucleotide sequence: TGTGCCAGCAGTGACGGTCCCCTCCCCGACTTC.

This sequence joins TRBV24-1 and TRBJ1-2; the match to TRBD1 covers 9 bases. The ends lost 4 bases at V and 7 bases at J; junction bases unmatched: 9. The germline CDR1 and CDR2 sequences are KGHDR and SFDVKD. This CDR3 contains 15 residues. DNA for the CDR3: TGTGCCACCAGTGACGGTGCCGGGACAGGGAGTGGCTACACCTTC. Translating it yields CATSDGAGTGSGYTF.

This chain uses TRBV24-1 with TRBJ2-7; weak D call: TRBD1 (6 bases). The CDR3 is made up of 19 amino acids. V lost 0 bases and J lost 5, with 25 bases in between. Germline assignment: CDR1 KGHDR and CDR2 SFDVKD. Here the CDR3 reads CATSDLQQGDIPNDNEQYF. The CDR3 DNA reads as TGTGCCACCAGTGATTTGCAACAGGGCGATATTCCTAATGATAACGAGCAGTACTTC.

This clone has ten or more counts. Other nucleotide sequences in the sample specify the same CDR3. The CDR3 DNA is TGTGCCAGCAGCGACAGGGCCCTGTATGGCTACACCTTC. It codes for CASSDRALYGYTF. V usage is TRBV6-6 and J usage is TRBJ1-2, with 7 bases aligning to TRBD1. V was pared by 6 bases and J by 5 bases, with 6 bases of the junction left unmatched. This CDR3 has 13 residues. The germline V gene has CDR1 MNHNY and CDR2 SVGAGI (reference sequence).

This chain links TRBV4-2 with TRBJ2-2, with D possibly matching TRBD2 (5 bases). The CDR3 sequence is 15 residues long. CDR1 and CDR2 from the germline V gene are LGHNA and YNFKEQ. Trimming cost V 2 bases and J 4 bases, with 11 bases left between them. The CDR3 DNA is TGTGCCAGCAGCCAAACGGGGTCCGCCACCGGGGAGCTGTTTTTT. Amino acids: CASSQTGSATGELFF.

The chain couples TRBV6-5 to TRBJ1-1; D ambiguous. Per germline, CDR1 MNHEY and CDR2 SVGAGI. V was cut by 0 bases and J by 0 bases, with 8 bases left in between. The CDR3 is 15 amino acids. CDR3: CASSYSPTMNTEAFF. Here the CDR3 DNA reads TGTGCCAGCAGTTACTCACCGACAATGAACACTGAAGCTTTCTTT.

The V call is TRBV28, the J call TRBJ1-2; TRBD1 is a possible D gene (5 bases). The CDR3 consists of 12 residues. Germline V gene lookup returns CDR1 MDHEN and CDR2 SYDVKM. Trimming removed 8 bases from V and 4 bases from J, with 11 bases in between. CDR3 in amino acids: CASRPDSYGYTF. DNA for the CDR3: TGTGCCAGCCGCCCTGACAGCTATGGCTACACCTTC.

The chain joins TRBV6-2 or TRBV6-3 to TRBJ2-7, with TRBD1 identical over 8 bases. From germline, CDR1 is MNHEY and CDR2 SVGEGT. V shed 3 bases and J 2 bases; nucleotides not matched to a gene: 6. CDR3 length: 15 amino acids. This CDR3 reads CASSYPTGVAYEQYF. In nucleotides, the CDR3 is TGTGCCAGCAGTTATCCGACAGGGGTGGCCTACGAGCAGTACTTC.

The chain employs TRBV27 and TRBJ1-3; D remains unclear. V lost 8 bases and J lost 0, with 11 bases in between. The length of the CDR3 is 14 residues. Germline CDR1 is MNHEY and CDR2 is SMNVEV (reference sequence). As DNA, the CDR3 is TGTGCCAGCGGGCGGGTCTCCTCTGGAAACACCATATATTTT. This gives the protein CASGRVSSGNTIYF.

The chain is built from TRBV7-3 and TRBJ2-2; D perhaps matches TRBD1 (6 bases). Germline CDR1 is SGHTA and CDR2 is FQGTGA. Trimming cost V 3 bases and J 0 bases, with 8 bases left between them. This CDR3 comprises 15 residues. The CDR3 region has the DNA TGTGCCAGCAGCTTCGGGACATCGAACACCGGGGAGCTGTTTTTT. Its translation is CASSFGTSNTGELFF.

The rearrangement uses TRBV9 and TRBJ2-1; D might be TRBD2 (6 bases). Germline values: CDR1 SGDLS, CDR2 YYNGEE. The V gene lost 1 base and the J gene lost 2 bases, with 10 bases spanning the gap. The CDR3 has 15 amino acids. This CDR3 reads CASSVTGEPYNEQFF. The CDR3 DNA reads as TGTGCCAGCAGCGTAACGGGAGAACCCTACAATGAGCAGTTCTTC. Full variable domain (missing parts from reference TRBV9 and TRBJ2-1): DSGVTQTPKHLITATGQRVTLRCSPRSGDLSVYWYQQSLDQGLQFLIQYYNGEERAKGNILERFSAQQFPDLHSELNLSSLELGDSALYFCASSVTGEPYNEQFFGPGTRLTVL.

The chain links TRBV13 to TRBJ1-4; 7 bases are shared with TRBD1. Germline values: CDR1 PRHDT, CDR2 FYEKMQ (reference sequence). V lost 3 bases, J lost 8 bases, and 3 bases stayed unmatched. The CDR3 runs to 13 residues. The CDR3 reads CASSLHRGEKLFF. DNA for the CDR3: TGTGCCAGCAGCTTGCACAGGGGCGAAAAACTGTTTTTT.

The chain joins TRBV12-5 to TRBJ2-3; a weak D match, TRBD1 (6 bases). V was pared by 5 bases and J by 2 bases, with 8 bases between. Germline V lookup: CDR1 LGHNT, CDR2 FRNRAP. CDR3 length: 13 residues. CDR3 amino acids: CASGTGPTDTQYF. In DNA form, the CDR3 reads TGTGCTAGTGGTACAGGGCCCACAGATACGCAGTATTTT.

The chain recombines TRBV4-1 with TRBJ2-1; the D gene is possibly TRBD2 (5 bases). Germline CDR1 is MGHRA and CDR2 is YSYEKL. V gave up 3 bases and J gave up 10 bases, with 13 bases separating them. The CDR3 has 13 residues. CDR3 nucleotide sequence: TGCGCCAGCAGCCAGTTAACTAGAGCCGAGCAGTTCTTC. Its translation: CASSQLTRAEQFF.

This chain uses TRBV7-9 with TRBJ1-2; weak D call: TRBD1 (5 bases). V lost 5 bases to trimming and J lost 2 bases, with 15 bases between them. Germline V lookup: CDR1 SEHNR, CDR2 FQNEAQ (reference sequence). The CDR3 length is 15 residues. The CDR3: CASSLNPRQNYGYTF. The CDR3 region has the DNA TGTGCCAGCAGCCTGAACCCGAGACAGAACTATGGCTACACCTTC.

This CDR3 is CASSQDRAKNIQYF. In DNA form, the CDR3 reads TGTGCCAGCAGCCAGGACAGGGCCAAAAACATTCAGTACTTC. The chain combines TRBV6-5 with TRBJ2-4; 7 nucleotides align to TRBD1. CDR3 length equals 14 residues. Trimming at V came to 6 bases and at J to 1 base, leaving 3 bases not matched to a gene. Germline V lookup: CDR1 MNHEY, CDR2 SVGAGI.

V and J are TRBV25-1 and TRBJ1-1; D is undetermined. V lost 4 bases and J 11 bases, leaving 11 bases between the germline ends. The CDR3 loop spans 11 amino acids. Germline loops: CDR1 MGHDK, CDR2 SYGVNS. The chain's CDR3 is CASSGLSQAFF. In DNA form, the CDR3 reads TGTGCCAGCAGTGGACTCTCGCAGGCTTTCTTT.

The chain is built from TRBV6-5 and TRBJ2-7; 8 bases are shared with TRBD2. The V segment lost 6 bases and the J segment 1 base; nucleotides outside the gene matches: 5. Per the germline V gene, CDR1 is MNHEY and CDR2 is SVGAGI. The CDR3 length is 14 residues. The CDR3 nucleotides are TGTGCCAGCAGGGCGGGACTAGGGTCCTACGAGCAGTACTTC. Its protein is CASRAGLGSYEQYF.

V is TRBV19 and J is TRBJ1-3; no firm D call. CDR3 length: 14 amino acids. Trimming left V 4 bases short and J 1 base short, with 8 bases between. CDR1 LNHDA and CDR2 SQIVND come from the germline V gene (reference sequence). CDR3 sequence reads: CASSTDYSGNTIYF. CDR3 nucleotides: TGTGCCAGTAGTACCGACTATTCTGGAAACACCATATATTTT.

For the CDR3, the DNA is TGTGCCAGCTCACCATCCAGCGGGGGCTGGGAGCTGTTTTTT. This gives the protein CASSPSSGGWELFF. This sequence joins TRBV18 and TRBJ2-2; the match to TRBD2 covers 8 bases. V was pared by 2 bases and J by 9 bases, with 5 bases of the junction left unmatched. Germline loops: CDR1 KGHSH, CDR2 LQKENI. The CDR3 covers 14 residues.

The gene calls are TRBV7-2 and TRBJ2-5; a weak D match, TRBD2 (5 bases). Per the germline V gene, CDR1 is SGHTA and CDR2 is FQGNSA. V dropped 0 bases and J dropped 6 bases, with 8 bases sitting between them. CDR3 length: 13 residues. The CDR3 protein is CASSLAPGKTQYF. CDR3 coding DNA: TGTGCCAGCAGCTTAGCCCCGGGGAAGACCCAGTACTTC.

The genes are TRBV3-1 (or the pseudogene TRBV3-2) and TRBJ2-7, with a weak D call TRBD1 (6 bases). The CDR3 covers 13 residues. Trimming shortened V by 5 bases and J by 2 bases, and 10 bases separated the two germline ends. Germline V gene lookup returns CDR1 LGHDT and CDR2 YNNKEL (reference sequence). CDR3 DNA sequence: TGTGCCAGCAGCAGGGACACTGCCTACGAGCAGTACTTC. It is translated as CASSRDTAYEQYF.

This chain connects TRBV6-1 to TRBJ2-3, with 7 bases aligning to TRBD1. Germline V lookup: CDR1 MNHNS, CDR2 SASEGT. The CDR3 loop spans 15 amino acids. After removal of 2 bases from V and 2 bases from J, the junction contained 4 bases not matched to a gene. The CDR3 region is CASSEWDSSTDTQYF. CDR3 DNA sequence: TGTGCCAGCAGTGAATGGGACAGCTCCACAGATACGCAGTATTTT.

The rearrangement uses TRBV7-9 and TRBJ1-6; D perhaps matches TRBD1 (5 bases). V lost 5 bases and J lost 10, with 15 bases in between. The CDR3 sequence is 14 residues long. Germline CDR1 and CDR2: SEHNR and FQNEAQ (reference sequence). The CDR3: CASSLTGYESPLHF. The CDR3 bases are TGTGCCAGCAGCCTAACAGGTTACGAATCACCCCTCCACTTT.

The DNA of the CDR3 is TGTGCCAGCAGCCCGGGACAGGGGGAATATGGCTACACCTTC. Translated: CASSPGQGEYGYTF. V and J are TRBV7-3 and TRBJ1-2; 11 bases are shared with TRBD1. In germline, CDR1 is SGHTA, CDR2 FQGTGA. The CDR3 runs 14 residues. Losses at the gene ends were 5 bases for V and 5 bases for J; bases not matched to a gene: 4. The full variable domain, with the rest looked up from reference TRBV7-3 and TRBJ1-2, is GAGVSQTPSNKVTEKGKYVELRCDPISGHTALYWYRQSLGQGPEFLIYFQGTGAADDSGLPNDRFFAVRPEGSVSTLKIQRTERGDSAVYLCASSPGQGEYGYTFGSGTRLTVV.